These 22 T cell receptor beta chains share one sample of origin, sequenced in a study of blood T cell repertoires in COVID-19. Only in-frame clones appear in the TCRdb table, and some are missing; sequencing was by immunoSEQ multiplex PCR. Found here are around 140,000 clones, roughly 84% of them singletons; the top ten hold 7.5% to 8.5%. The material sequenced was peripheral blood. These receptors originate from a woman in her sixties or seventies with acute or convalescent COVID-19.

The chain employs TRBV28 and TRBJ2-4; 10 nucleotides align to TRBD2. V shed 6 bases, J shed 10 bases, and the junction held 12 bases outside the gene matches. Germline loops: CDR1 MDHEN, CDR2 SYDVKM. The CDR3 length is 15 residues. The CDR3 region is CASRGTGLAEGIQYF. The CDR3 nucleotides read TGTGCCAGCAGGGGGACAGGACTAGCGGAAGGGATTCAGTACTTC.

This clone was seen once. The gene calls are TRBV9 and TRBJ1-6; no clear D. The V end was cut by 4 bases, the J end by 6 bases, with 14 bases between. Per germline, CDR1 SGDLS and CDR2 YYNGEE. The CDR3 totals 15 residues. In DNA form, the CDR3 reads TGTGCCAGCAGCCCCGACGTAGCCTCTAATTCACCCCTCCACTTT. Translating gives CASSPDVASNSPLHF.

This chain links TRBV6-5 with TRBJ1-1; weak D call: TRBD1 (5 bases). The CDR3 sequence is 14 residues long. The germline V gene encodes CDR1 MNHEY and CDR2 SVGAGI. Trimming removed 7 bases at V and 5 bases at J, with 17 bases between. The CDR3: CASNLRQSRTEAFF. The CDR3 DNA is TGTGCCAGCAATCTCCGACAGAGTCGGACTGAAGCTTTCTTT.

In this sample, this clone turned up a few times. This chain connects TRBV7-9 to TRBJ1-6; 10 positions match TRBD1. The CDR3 has 18 residues. Germline V gives CDR1 SEHNR, CDR2 FQNEAQ (reference sequence). V shed 4 bases and J 0 bases; nucleotides not matched to a gene: 6. The CDR3 is CASSWGQGLSSYNSPLHF. Here the CDR3 DNA reads TGTGCCAGCAGCTGGGGACAGGGGTTAAGCTCCTATAATTCACCCCTCCACTTT.

The chain couples TRBV19 to TRBJ1-6; TRBD1 matches at 8 bases. The V gene's germline CDR1 is LNHDA and CDR2 SQIVND (reference sequence). The CDR3 covers 19 residues. V shed 9 bases, J shed 8 bases, and the junction held 24 bases outside the gene matches. This CDR3 reads CASRLRGTGGTVGDSPLHF. CDR3 nucleotide sequence: TGTGCCAGCCGGTTGAGGGGAACAGGGGGAACAGTCGGGGATTCACCCCTCCACTTT.

This sequence joins TRBV12-5 and TRBJ2-1; TRBD2 matches 13 bases. The germline CDR1 and CDR2 sequences are LGHNT and FRNRAP. The CDR3 spans 15 residues. J lost 5 bases, V lost 6 bases, and 4 bases had no gene match. The CDR3 region is CASGRGLAGNNEQFF. CDR3 DNA: TGTGCTAGTGGCCGGGGACTAGCGGGGAACAATGAGCAGTTCTTC.

The chain has TRBV7-8 and TRBJ1-1; 12 bases are shared with TRBD1. The germline gives CDR1 SGHVS, CDR2 FQNEAQ. This CDR3 comprises 19 residues. The trim removed 1 base at V and 2 bases at J, leaving 11 bases unmatched. The CDR3 here is CASSLVRGTGGWSNTEAFF. In DNA form, the CDR3 reads TGTGCCAGCAGCTTAGTAAGAGGGACAGGGGGCTGGAGTAACACTGAAGCTTTCTTT.

The chain employs TRBV5-6 and TRBJ1-4, with 8 bases lining up with TRBD1. Germline CDR1 and CDR2: SGHDT and YYEEEE. After removal of 1 base from V and 7 bases from J, the junction contained 6 bases not matched to a gene. There are 15 residues in the CDR3. Here the CDR3 reads CASSLWGQVSEKLFF. CDR3 DNA: TGTGCCAGCAGCTTGTGGGGACAGGTATCTGAAAAACTGTTTTTT.

This clone appeared once. The chain carries TRBV6-1 and TRBJ2-2, with D perhaps TRBD2 (6 bases). The length of the CDR3 is 15 residues. Trimming cost V 3 bases and J 1 base, with 9 bases left between them. Germline loops: CDR1 MNHNS, CDR2 SASEGT. The CDR3, as DNA: TGTGCCAGCAGTGAGGGACTTGTGAACACCGGGGAGCTGTTTTTT. It is translated as CASSEGLVNTGELFF.

The CDR3 DNA follows: TGTGCCAGCAGCCCGGGACATCCTAGGGACGAGCAGTACTTC. Residues: CASSPGHPRDEQYF. The rearrangement links TRBV5-5 to TRBJ2-7; possibly TRBD1 for D (6 bases). There are 14 residues in the CDR3. V lost 4 bases, J lost 5 bases, and 16 bases lay in between. Germline V gene lookup returns CDR1 SGHKS and CDR2 YYEKEE (reference sequence).

The chain has TRBV28 and TRBJ2-7; TRBD2 agrees at 7 bases. V was pared by 3 bases and J by 4 bases, with 12 bases of the junction left unmatched. The germline CDR1 and CDR2 sequences are MDHEN and SYDVKM. The CDR3 totals 16 residues. The CDR3 protein is CASSFYGWGGKYEQYF. DNA of the CDR3: TGTGCCAGCAGTTTCTATGGTTGGGGGGGAAAGTACGAGCAGTACTTC.

The chain links TRBV5-5 to TRBJ1-2; no clear D. This CDR3 is built from 13 residues. CDR1 SGHKS and CDR2 YYEKEE come from the germline V gene (reference sequence). The ends were cut back, 0 bases at V and 8 bases at J, with 11 bases in the middle. The DNA for the CDR3 is TGTGCCAGCAGCTTGGCCACACCCAGGGGCTACACCTTC. Translated: CASSLATPRGYTF.

The genes are TRBV7-9 and TRBJ1-2; 9 nucleotides agree with TRBD1. Germline loops: CDR1 SEHNR, CDR2 FQNEAQ (reference sequence). Trimming cost V 5 bases and J 1 base; bases outside gene matches: 5. The CDR3 consists of 15 residues. The CDR3 reads CASSRSTGGNYGYTF. The CDR3 DNA reads as TGTGCCAGCAGCCGTTCGACAGGGGGTAACTATGGCTACACCTTC.

This chain connects TRBV27 to TRBJ2-1; 8 nucleotides agree with TRBD2. The germline V gene encodes CDR1 MNHEY and CDR2 SMNVEV (reference sequence). V lost 1 base, J lost 12 bases, and 5 bases stayed unmatched. The CDR3 runs 13 residues. As DNA, the CDR3 is TGTGCCAGCAGTTTATTTCGGGGGGGCGTGCAGTTCTTC. As protein: CASSLFRGGVQFF.

The V and J genes are TRBV5-6 and TRBJ1-5; 8 nucleotides line up with TRBD1. The CDR3 is 15 amino acids. The germline CDR1 and CDR2 sequences are SGHDT and YYEEEE. The trim removed 3 bases at V and 6 bases at J, leaving 8 bases unmatched. Here the CDR3 reads CASSYARGRGQPQHF. In DNA, the CDR3 is TGTGCCAGCAGCTACGCCAGGGGGCGAGGTCAGCCCCAGCATTTT.

There are a few counts of this clone. This chain uses TRBV5-4 with TRBJ1-2, with 8 positions matching TRBD1. CDR1 is SGHNT, CDR2 YYREEE, per germline (reference sequence). V was clipped by 1 base and J by 8 bases; unmatched bases: 4. The CDR3 is 13 amino acids. The CDR3, as DNA: TGTGCCAGCAGCTTGCAGGGGGCAGGAGGCTACACCTTC. Its protein is CASSLQGAGGYTF.

The DNA of the CDR3 is TGCGCCAGCAGCTTTGCGGGGGGGCCCCCGTACCAAGAGACCCAGTACTTC. This translates into CASSFAGGPPYQETQYF. J is TRBJ2-5 and V is TRBV5-1, with TRBD2 identical over 9 bases. CDR1 SGHRS and CDR2 YFSETQ come from the germline V gene. Losses at the gene ends were 2 bases for V and 0 bases for J; bases not matched to a gene: 8. This CDR3 region has 17 residues.

This clone was seen more than once but under ten times. The CDR3 sequence: CASSSAGGNYGYTF. The CDR3 DNA follows: TGTGCCAGCAGCTCGGCCGGGGGTAACTATGGCTACACCTTC. The V and J genes are TRBV11-2 and TRBJ1-2, with D possibly TRBD1 on 5 matching bases. The CDR3 consists of 14 residues. V dropped 4 bases and J dropped 1 base, with 10 bases sitting between them. Germline V gene data show CDR1 as SGHAT and CDR2 as FQNNGV.

This rearrangement joins TRBV5-6 to TRBJ2-7; D might be TRBD1 (7 bases). The CDR3 consists of 14 residues. The V and J ends lost 7 bases and 6 bases respectively, with 20 bases between them. In germline, CDR1 is SGHDT, CDR2 YYEEEE. The CDR3 here is CASGRGDRMGEQYF. The CDR3 DNA reads as TGTGCCAGCGGCAGGGGGGATCGAATGGGCGAGCAGTACTTC.

This clone was detected only once. V usage is TRBV5-4 and J usage is TRBJ2-5; 10 nucleotides agree with TRBD2. Trimming cost V 4 bases and J 9 bases; bases outside gene matches: 12. Per the germline V gene, CDR1 is SGHNT and CDR2 is YYREEE (reference sequence). This CDR3 spans 15 amino acids. The CDR3 DNA is TGTGCCAGCAGCGTTAGCGGGGGGCGGATCGGGGCCCAGTACTTC. This encodes CASSVSGGRIGAQYF.

The chain employs TRBV10-3 and TRBJ2-3; D call uncertain. Germline CDR1 and CDR2: ENHRY and SYGVKD. The CDR3 is 14 amino acids. Deletions cut 7 bases from V and 6 bases from J, with 17 bases between. The CDR3 loop is CAIIDSISVDTQYF. CDR3 nucleotides: TGTGCCATCATCGACTCCATATCAGTCGATACGCAGTATTTT.

This clone was counted once. V usage is TRBV28 and J usage is TRBJ2-7; D perhaps matches TRBD2 (7 bases). This CDR3 region has 13 residues. Germline V gives CDR1 MDHEN, CDR2 SYDVKM. V lost 8 bases, J lost 2 bases, and 13 bases lay in between. In nucleotides, the CDR3 is TGTGCCAGCTCTGGGAGGGGGGCCTACGAGCAGTACTTC. It specifies CASSGRGAYEQYF.